This TCR beta chain was recorded in a study of PD-1 blockade in classical Hodgkin lymphoma. The assay was immunoSEQ multiplex PCR, and TCRdb's table has in-frame clones only and misses some. The data show about 27,000 clones, about 91% seen once. With no exception, relapse followed autologous stem cell transplantation in all patients, and brentuximab vedotin exposure varied. The authors enriched CD8+ T cells from thawed PBMCs via magnetic negative selection. CDR3 length: 16 residues. Germline values: CDR1 ENHRY, CDR2 SYGVKD. Trimming stripped 2 bases from V and 0 bases from J, with 11 bases between. Study conclusions and caveats: The origin of the repertoire differences remains undefined, with disease activity or prior therapy as possible causes.

With respect to this clone: What it recognizes is unknown.

The starting material was CD8+ T cells from blood, obtained at baseline. The receptor was isolated from a human donor with classical Hodgkin lymphoma. This chain connects TRBV10-3 to TRBJ2-1; D is unresolved. The CDR3 sequence is CAISEDLFSSYNEQFF. The DNA for the CDR3 is TGTGCCATCAGTGAGGATCTCTTTAGCTCCTACAATGAGCAGTTCTTC.